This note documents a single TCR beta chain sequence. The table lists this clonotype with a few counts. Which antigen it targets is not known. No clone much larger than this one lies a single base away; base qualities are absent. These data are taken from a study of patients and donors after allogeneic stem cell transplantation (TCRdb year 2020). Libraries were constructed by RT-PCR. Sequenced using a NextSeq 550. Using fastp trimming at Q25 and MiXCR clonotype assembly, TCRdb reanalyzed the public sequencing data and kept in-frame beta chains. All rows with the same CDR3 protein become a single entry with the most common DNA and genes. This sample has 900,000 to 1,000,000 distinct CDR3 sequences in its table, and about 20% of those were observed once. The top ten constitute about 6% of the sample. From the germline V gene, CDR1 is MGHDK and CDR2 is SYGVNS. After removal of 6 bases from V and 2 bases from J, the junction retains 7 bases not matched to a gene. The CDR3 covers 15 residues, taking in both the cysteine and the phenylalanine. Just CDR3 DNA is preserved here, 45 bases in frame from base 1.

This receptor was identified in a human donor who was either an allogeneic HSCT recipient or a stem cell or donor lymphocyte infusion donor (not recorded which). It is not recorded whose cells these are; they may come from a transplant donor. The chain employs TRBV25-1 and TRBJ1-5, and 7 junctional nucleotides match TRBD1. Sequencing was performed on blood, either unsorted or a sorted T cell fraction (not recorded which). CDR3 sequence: CASRPTGSGNQPQHF. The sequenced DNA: TGTGCCAGCAGGCCGACAGGGTCTGGCAATCAGCCCCAGCATTTT.